This TCR beta chain was recorded in a study of beta chain features in type 1 diabetes. Central memory, naive, regulatory and stem cell-like memory CD4+ cells were sorted by CD45RO/CCR7/CD25/CD127/CD95/CD27. Whole-study results and caveats: Whether TCRB rearrangement is influenced by HLA type went unresolved here. Cells with high TCR expression could be over-represented when cDNA is sequenced. TCRB CDR3 length was moderately but significantly reduced in all four CD4+ subsets of Type 1 diabetes patients. TCRB repertoires of naive, central memory and Treg cells appeared more similar among patients than among healthy donors.

This clone was seen more than once but under ten times. Its antigen is unidentified. TCRB transcripts that were expressed got sequenced, as all of the isolated RNA had been reverse transcribed. Here immunoSEQ multiplex PCR was the method, and the copy in TCRdb shows in-frame clones only, minus some. The top ten clones hold roughly 0.04% of a sample with hundreds of thousands of clones, over 12% of them seen once. Germline CDR1 reads SQVTM; CDR2 reads ANQGSEA. Unmatched junction bases numbered 6, after V lost 5 bases and J lost 0 bases. This CDR3 is 15 amino acids long. The rearrangement uses TRBV29-1 and TRBJ2-2; 7 nucleotides line up with TRBD1. Sequenced input: naive CD4+ T cells from blood. This receptor was taken from a man aged 18-30 years with type 1 diabetes. This CDR3 reads CSVKDRTSNTGELFF. The CDR3, as DNA: TGCAGCGTTAAGGACAGGACCTCGAACACCGGGGAGCTGTTTTTT.